The 16 T cell receptor beta chains in this list originate from one sample, sequenced in a study of CD8 T cells in ankylosing spondylitis. TCRdb processed the 5' RACE reads anew with MiXCR; each CDR3 protein has one entry. The table lists about 250,000 distinct CDR3 sequences, roughly a third of them singletons. The sample comprised blood, either unsorted or a sorted T cell fraction (not recorded which). These receptors came from a male donor with ankylosing spondylitis or in good health (not recorded which).

The chain is built from TRBV24-1 and TRBJ2-1; the D is unclear. There are 13 residues in the CDR3. Trimming took off 3 bases at V and 6 bases at J, with 8 bases between the two ends. The germline V gene has CDR1 KGHDR and CDR2 SFDVKD. The CDR3 DNA is TGTGCCACCAGTGATCGAAATGTCAATGAGCAGTTCTTC. Translation gives CATSDRNVNEQFF.

The V gene is TRBV20-1, the J gene TRBJ2-7, with 9 bases identical to TRBD1. J lost 1 base, V lost 0 bases, and 1 base had no gene match. The CDR3 is 14 residues long. Per the germline V gene, CDR1 is DFQATT and CDR2 is SNEGSKA (reference sequence). CDR3 DNA: TGCAGTGCTAGAGACGGGACAGGGTCCTACGAGCAGTACTTC. Amino acids: CSARDGTGSYEQYF.

The chain employs TRBV7-9 and TRBJ2-5; D is possibly TRBD2 (6 bases). Trimming shortened V by 3 bases and J by 5 bases, and 13 bases separated the two germline ends. From germline, CDR1 is SEHNR and CDR2 FQNEAQ (reference sequence). This CDR3 spans 14 amino acids. This CDR3 is CASSFHLAEETQYF. The CDR3 nucleotides are TGTGCCAGCAGCTTTCACTTAGCGGAGGAGACCCAGTACTTC.

This clonotype was recorded a few times. This rearrangement joins TRBV5-8 to TRBJ2-1, with D possibly matching TRBD2 (7 bases). The length of the CDR3 is 15 residues. Germline CDR1 and CDR2: SGHTS and YDEGEE. V was cut by 4 bases and J by 5 bases, with 16 bases left in between. CDR3 DNA: TGTGCCAGCAGCCCGGGCGGGGGCCTTCACAATGAGCAGTTCTTC. Amino acids: CASSPGGGLHNEQFF.

This chain joins TRBV29-1 and TRBJ2-1; 8 bases are shared with TRBD1. The length of the CDR3 is 14 residues. Germline trimming cut 6 bases from V and 2 bases from J; bases unmatched to any gene: 6. In germline, CDR1 is SQVTM, CDR2 ANQGSEA. The CDR3 region has the DNA TGCAGCGTCACCGGACAGGGTACCTACAATGAGCAGTTCTTC. Translated: CSVTGQGTYNEQFF.

In its sample, this clonotype was seen a few times. The chain uses TRBV20-1 and TRBJ2-1; the match to TRBD2 covers 14 bases. V lost 0 bases and J lost 6; bases outside the gene matches: 10. Germline V CDR1 and CDR2: DFQATT, SNEGSKA (reference sequence). The CDR3 runs 18 residues. The CDR3 DNA reads TGCAGTGCTAGAGATAGCCAGGGACTAGCGGGGGAGCTCAATGAGCAGTTCTTC. It codes for CSARDSQGLAGELNEQFF.

There are many counts of this clonotype. V and J are TRBV20-1 and TRBJ2-7; 7 bases align to TRBD1. CDR3 length: 15 residues. CDR1 and CDR2 (germline): DFQATT, SNEGSKA (reference sequence). The V segment lost 1 base and the J segment 0 bases; nucleotides outside the gene matches: 6. CDR3 bases: TGCAGTGCTAGAGTTACAGGGGCTAGCTCCTACGAGCAGTACTTC. Translation: CSARVTGASSYEQYF.

Only a few counts were recorded for this clonotype. The chain has TRBV12-3 or TRBV12-4 and TRBJ1-5; the D is unclear. Trimming pared 10 bases from V and 0 bases from J, leaving 10 bases between. The CDR3 covers 13 residues. The CDR3 DNA sequence: TGTGCCACGGGGTCCCTTAGCAATCAGCCCCAGCATTTT. As protein: CATGSLSNQPQHF.

Only a few counts were recorded for this clonotype. Here the CDR3 reads CASSPYRALEQFF. In nucleotides, the CDR3 is TGTGCCAGCAGTCCCTACAGAGCTCTTGAGCAGTTCTTC. The genes are TRBV12-3 or TRBV12-4 and TRBJ2-1; D is ambiguous. The CDR3 sequence is 13 residues long. V lost 5 bases to trimming and J lost 9 bases, with 14 bases between them.

Only a few counts were recorded for this clonotype. The chain has TRBV29-1 and TRBJ2-3; 11 nucleotides align to TRBD1. The junction had 8 bases not matched to a gene; V was cut back by 6 bases and J by 3 bases. Germline CDR1 SQVTM, CDR2 ANQGSEA. This CDR3 has 15 amino acids. The CDR3 nucleotides read TGCAGCGTATATAGGGGGACAGGGGGTACAGATACGCAGTATTTT. Protein: CSVYRGTGGTDTQYF.

The chain employs TRBV20-1 and TRBJ1-2; D may be TRBD1 (5 bases). The germline V and J ends were trimmed by 6 bases and 4 bases, with 18 bases remaining between them. The CDR3 length is 14 residues. CDR1 and CDR2 from the germline V gene are DFQATT and SNEGSKA (reference sequence). CDR3 sequence reads: CSANPQGFGYGYTF. Written as DNA, the CDR3 is TGCAGTGCCAACCCCCAGGGTTTTGGCTATGGCTACACCTTC.

For the CDR3, the DNA is TGTGCCAGCAGCTCACTACACCTTGGACTGACCAAAGAGACCCAGTACTTC. Its protein product is CASSSLHLGLTKETQYF. The gene calls are TRBV5-4 and TRBJ2-5; D is possibly TRBD2 (5 bases). The CDR3 covers 17 residues. The germline V and J ends were trimmed by 3 bases and 3 bases, with 21 bases remaining between them. Germline loops: CDR1 SGHNT, CDR2 YYREEE (reference sequence).

The chain joins TRBV7-2 to TRBJ2-5; no clear D gene. The length of the CDR3 is 11 residues. Trimming stripped 5 bases from V and 4 bases from J, with 5 bases between. Per germline, CDR1 SGHTA and CDR2 FQGNSA. The CDR3 loop reads CASSKRETQYF. As DNA, the CDR3 is TGTGCCAGCAGCAAACGAGAGACCCAGTACTTC.

The chain is built from TRBV5-6 and TRBJ2-5; a possible D gene is TRBD1 (6 bases). The V gene lost 0 bases and the J gene lost 5 bases, with 14 bases spanning the gap. The CDR3 loop spans 15 amino acids. Germline V gene lookup returns CDR1 SGHDT and CDR2 YYEEEE. This chain's CDR3 is CASSLVDSSHETQYF. The CDR3 DNA follows: TGTGCCAGCAGCTTGGTGGACAGTTCGCATGAGACCCAGTACTTC.

The V gene is TRBV12-3 or TRBV12-4, the J gene TRBJ1-2, with D perhaps matching TRBD1 (5 bases). The CDR3 is 15 amino acids. Trimming stripped 5 bases from V and 2 bases from J, with 15 bases between. This CDR3 is CASSALPRQNYGYTF. Written as DNA, the CDR3 is TGTGCCAGCAGTGCACTCCCTCGACAGAACTATGGCTACACCTTC.

The CDR3 coding sequence is TGCGCCAGCAGGGAAACCGGGGAGCTGTTTTTT. This translates into CASRETGELFF. The V and J genes are TRBV10-2 and TRBJ2-2; no clear D gene. The CDR3 is made up of 11 amino acids. The germline V gene encodes CDR1 WSHSY and CDR2 SAAADI. Trimming shortened V by 6 bases and J by 5 bases, and 4 bases separated the two germline ends.